This T cell receptor (beta chain) was identified during a study of cytomegalovirus exposure and HLA in healthy donors. This CDR3 has 13 residues. CDR1 and CDR2 from the germline V gene are MNHNS and SASEGT. The PCR was carried out with 60 Vbeta primers and 13 Jbeta primers. Sequencing was performed with immunoSEQ multiplex PCR; in TCRdb, only in-frame clones are kept and a portion is missing. The table lists 100,000 to 150,000 clones, 60% to 85% of them singletons. This clonotype originated in a man aged 25 to 40 in good health and CMV-seronegative. The gene calls are TRBV6-1 and TRBJ2-5, with D tentatively TRBD2 (7 bases). The J call is in doubt because the DNA end fits TRBJ2-7 better. The sample comprised PBMCs. CDR3 loop: CASSEVGGAEQYF. Here the CDR3 DNA reads TGTGCCAGCAGTGAAGTAGGGGGGGCCGAGCAGTACTTC.